Many counts were recorded for the clone carrying this T cell receptor (beta chain). Its target is not known. It was unsorted whole blood that yielded blood RNA, and germline DNA was also extracted. Trimming removed 6 bases from V and 3 bases from J; junction bases left unmatched: 4. CDR3 length: 13 amino acids. Germline CDR1 is MNHEY and CDR2 is SVGAGI. This entry belongs to a study of tumor-infiltrating lymphocytes in primary liver carcinoma. Study results and caveats: Blood fell significantly below tumors in its top-250-clone fraction (p = 0.039).

Researchers generated TCR beta cDNA from around 0.55 ug of total RNA, relying on a constant-region primer. Libraries covering TCR beta were generated through three nested multiplex PCR rounds (using a slightly modified ARM-PCR). The first two PCR rounds used TRBV1-TRBV30 primers with a Cbeta primer, about 9 cycles each. TCRdb analysed the multiplex PCR reads with MiXCR anew, one entry per CDR3 protein. This sample yields 190,000 or so distinct CDR3 sequences, of which around 60% are seen a single time; approximately 6.5% belongs to the top ten. This clonotype was sampled from a woman aged 60-75 years with primary liver carcinoma and hepatitis B virus infection. Sequencing input: peripheral blood. The chain employs TRBV6-5 and TRBJ1-2; TRBD1 matches at 7 bases. In nucleotides, the CDR3 is TGTGCCAGCAGAGACAGGGAGGACTATGGCTACACCTTC. Protein sequence: CASRDREDYGYTF.